This T cell receptor (beta chain) was found in a study of T cell changes during pregnancy in multiple sclerosis. Some clones are missing from TCRdb's copy, which holds only in-frame ones; the method was immunoSEQ multiplex PCR. The sample yields 50,000 or so clones, 94% seen once. This clonotype was obtained from a female donor with multiple sclerosis, enrolled in a pregnancy study. This specimen was CD4+ T cells from peripheral blood mononuclear cells, taken in the third trimester of pregnancy.

The CDR3 DNA sequence: TGCGCCAGCAGCTTAACGACTAGGTTGGCTTCAAAGAGCACAGATACGCAGTATTTT. This gives the protein CASSLTTRLASKSTDTQYF. The rearrangement links TRBV5-1 to TRBJ2-3; D perhaps matches TRBD2 (6 bases). Germline values: CDR1 SGHRS, CDR2 YFSETQ. The CDR3 is 19 residues long. Trimming shortened V by 2 bases and J by 0 bases, and 22 bases separated the two germline ends.